The rows below give T cell receptor beta chains drawn from one sample of a study of control samples from healthy donors and cancer patients. Repertoires were generated with immunoSEQ multiplex PCR, while TCRdb's copy carries only in-frame clones and drops some. The repertoire consists of around 89,000 clones, with approximately 82% occurring once and the leading ten covering 8.5% to 10%. Sequences were obtained from blood. The receptors originated from a woman in her fifties or sixties in good health. CDR3s include the opening cysteine and the closing phenylalanine or tryptophan. D genes are given only for firm matches. Some rows have no size entry. The others give once, few or many, or a class for an expanded clone.

abundance: once
d_gene: TRBD2
j_gene: TRBJ2-7
v_gene: TRBV18
CDR3aa: CASSQLAGMPYEQYF
CDR3nt: TGTGCCAGCTCCCAACTAGCGGGTATGCCCTACGAGCAGTACTTC

abundance: NA
d_gene: TRBD1
j_gene: TRBJ2-3
v_gene: TRBV19
CDR3aa: CASSLDRASTDTQYF
CDR3nt: TGTGCCAGTAGCTTGGACAGGGCGAGCACAGATACGCAGTATTTT

abundance: NA
d_gene: NA
j_gene: TRBJ1-4
v_gene: TRBV18
CDR3aa: CASSTNTGGGEKLFF
CDR3nt: TGTGCCAGCTCTACGAACACAGGAGGAGGAGAAAAACTGTTTTTT

abundance: few
d_gene: TRBD1
j_gene: TRBJ2-7
v_gene: TRBV2
CDR3aa: CASSGGQGRYEQYF
CDR3nt: TGTGCCAGCAGCGGGGGACAGGGCAGGTACGAGCAGTACTTC

abundance: once
d_gene: NA
j_gene: TRBJ1-5
v_gene: TRBV18
CDR3aa: CASSLTSRNQPQHF
CDR3nt: TGTGCCAGCTCACTTACAAGTCGCAATCAGCCCCAGCATTTT

abundance: NA
d_gene: NA
j_gene: TRBJ2-2
v_gene: TRBV4-2
CDR3aa: CASSQVPGSNTGELFF
CDR3nt: TGTGCCAGCAGCCAAGTCCCAGGATCGAACACCGGGGAGCTGTTTTTT

abundance: few
d_gene: NA
j_gene: TRBJ2-2
v_gene: TRBV29-1
CDR3aa: CSVQLQNTGELFF
CDR3nt: TGCAGCGTTCAGTTACAGAACACCGGGGAGCTGTTTTTT

abundance: NA
d_gene: NA
j_gene: TRBJ2-7
v_gene: TRBV6-5
CDR3aa: CASRIPVGDEQYF
CDR3nt: TGTGCCAGCAGGATACCAGTAGGGGACGAGCAGTACTTC

abundance: NA
d_gene: TRBD1
j_gene: TRBJ1-1
v_gene: TRBV7-9
CDR3aa: CASSPGGVNTEAFF
CDR3nt: TGTGCCAGCAGCCCAGGGGGAGTGAACACTGAAGCTTTCTTT

abundance: NA
d_gene: TRBD2
j_gene: TRBJ2-1
v_gene: TRBV18
CDR3aa: CASSPAGVKDEQFF
CDR3nt: TGTGCCAGCTCACCAGCGGGAGTCAAGGATGAGCAGTTCTTC

abundance: NA
d_gene: TRBD1
j_gene: TRBJ1-6
v_gene: TRBV19
CDR3aa: CASSMQTGYDSPLHF
CDR3nt: TGTGCCAGTAGTATGCAGACAGGGTACGATTCACCCCTCCACTTT

abundance: few
d_gene: NA
j_gene: TRBJ1-1
v_gene: TRBV14
CDR3aa: CASSQPGMNTEAFF
CDR3nt: TGTGCCAGCAGCCAACCAGGGATGAACACTGAAGCTTTCTTT

abundance: NA
d_gene: TRBD1
j_gene: TRBJ1-4
v_gene: TRBV19
CDR3aa: CASTGQGAANEKLFF
CDR3nt: TGTGCCAGTACAGGACAGGGGGCAGCTAATGAAAAACTGTTTTTT

abundance: NA
d_gene: NA
j_gene: TRBJ1-2
v_gene: TRBV7-9
CDR3aa: CASSFEQGSNYGYTF
CDR3nt: TGTGCCAGCAGCTTTGAACAGGGTTCGAACTATGGCTACACCTTC

abundance: NA
d_gene: TRBD1
j_gene: TRBJ2-1
v_gene: TRBV7-2
CDR3aa: CASSFGTGGLEQFF
CDR3nt: TGTGCCAGCAGCTTTGGGACAGGGGGCTTGGAGCAGTTCTTC

abundance: NA
d_gene: NA
j_gene: TRBJ1-1
v_gene: TRBV18
CDR3aa: CASSPTSGNTEAFF
CDR3nt: TGTGCCAGCTCACCAACGTCCGGAAACACTGAAGCTTTCTTT

abundance: NA
d_gene: NA
j_gene: TRBJ1-2
v_gene: TRBV10-2
CDR3aa: CASSDRDHYGYTF
CDR3nt: TGCGCCAGCAGTGATAGGGACCACTATGGCTACACCTTC

abundance: NA
d_gene: NA
j_gene: TRBJ1-2
v_gene: TRBV14
CDR3aa: CASSQEGGANYGYTF
CDR3nt: TGTGCCAGCAGCCAAGAAGGAGGGGCTAACTATGGCTACACCTTC

abundance: NA
d_gene: NA
j_gene: TRBJ2-2
v_gene: TRBV5-5
CDR3aa: CASSFAPNTGELFF
CDR3nt: TGTGCCAGCAGCTTCGCACCGAACACCGGGGAGCTGTTTTTT

abundance: once
d_gene: NA
j_gene: TRBJ2-3
v_gene: TRBV6-4
CDR3aa: CASSDRDTQYF
CDR3nt: TGTGCCAGCAGTGACAGAGATACGCAGTATTTT

abundance: NA
d_gene: NA
j_gene: TRBJ1-5
v_gene: TRBV18
CDR3aa: CASSSQGAPSNQPQHF
CDR3nt: TGTGCCAGCTCATCCCAGGGAGCCCCAAGCAATCAGCCCCAGCATTTT

abundance: once
d_gene: TRBD1
j_gene: TRBJ1-2
v_gene: TRBV7-2
CDR3aa: CASSSGGMAGGFNPGYTF
CDR3nt: TGTGCCAGCAGCTCTGGTGGGATGGCAGGGGGCTTTAATCCTGGCTACACCTTC

abundance: NA
d_gene: TRBD1
j_gene: TRBJ2-6
v_gene: TRBV28
CDR3aa: CASSMTGGPRSGANVLTF
CDR3nt: TGTGCCAGCAGTATGACAGGGGGCCCACGCTCTGGGGCCAACGTCCTGACTTTC

abundance: NA
d_gene: NA
j_gene: TRBJ2-7
v_gene: TRBV5-1
CDR3aa: CASSLSGLEQYF
CDR3nt: TGCGCCAGCAGCTTGTCAGGGCTCGAGCAGTACTTC

abundance: NA
d_gene: NA
j_gene: TRBJ1-2
v_gene: TRBV10-1
CDR3aa: CASSAGGDYGYTF
CDR3nt: TGCGCCAGCAGTGCCGGCGGTGACTATGGCTACACCTTC

abundance: NA
d_gene: TRBD1
j_gene: TRBJ1-4
v_gene: TRBV6-2/TRBV6-3
CDR3aa: CASSPPPGQGHEKLFF
CDR3nt: TGTGCCAGCAGCCCCCCCCCGGGACAGGGACATGAAAAACTGTTTTTT

abundance: NA
d_gene: NA
j_gene: TRBJ1-4
v_gene: TRBV7-9
CDR3aa: CASSVGQSNEKLFF
CDR3nt: TGTGCCAGCAGCGTCGGACAGTCTAATGAAAAACTGTTTTTT

abundance: NA
d_gene: TRBD1
j_gene: TRBJ2-7
v_gene: TRBV5-1
CDR3aa: CASSLGMGQGGHEQYF
CDR3nt: TGCGCCAGCAGCTTGGGGATGGGACAGGGGGGCCACGAGCAGTACTTC

abundance: once
d_gene: NA
j_gene: TRBJ2-4
v_gene: TRBV7-2
CDR3aa: CASSFSGGLAKNIQYF
CDR3nt: TGTGCCAGCAGCTTTTCAGGGGGGCTAGCCAAAAACATTCAGTACTTC

abundance: NA
d_gene: NA
j_gene: TRBJ1-1
v_gene: TRBV19
CDR3aa: CASSHGQMNTEAFF
CDR3nt: TGTGCCAGTAGCCACGGACAGATGAACACTGAAGCTTTCTTT

abundance: NA
d_gene: NA
j_gene: TRBJ1-1
v_gene: TRBV6-5
CDR3aa: CASSPNGVNTEAFF
CDR3nt: TGTGCCAGCAGTCCTAACGGCGTGAACACTGAAGCTTTCTTT

abundance: NA
d_gene: TRBD2
j_gene: TRBJ2-3
v_gene: TRBV5-1
CDR3aa: CASTSGGDTQYF
CDR3nt: TGCGCCAGCACTAGCGGGGGGGATACGCAGTATTTT

abundance: many
d_gene: NA
j_gene: TRBJ2-3
v_gene: TRBV19
CDR3aa: CASSTARDTQYF
CDR3nt: TGTGCCAGTAGTACAGCGCGGGATACGCAGTATTTT

abundance: NA
d_gene: TRBD2
j_gene: TRBJ2-5
v_gene: TRBV10-3
CDR3aa: CAISVGGLGQETQYF
CDR3nt: TGTGCCATCAGTGTTGGGGGACTAGGCCAAGAGACCCAGTACTTC

abundance: NA
d_gene: TRBD1
j_gene: TRBJ2-1
v_gene: TRBV5-1
CDR3aa: CASSLGTGRIQYNEQFF
CDR3nt: TGCGCCAGCAGCTTGGGGACAGGGCGGATACAATACAATGAGCAGTTCTTC

abundance: NA
d_gene: TRBD2
j_gene: TRBJ2-1
v_gene: TRBV5-1
CDR3aa: CASSLVRGGPSSEQFF
CDR3nt: TGCGCCAGCAGCTTGGTGCGGGGAGGGCCCTCCAGTGAGCAGTTCTTC

abundance: NA
d_gene: NA
j_gene: TRBJ1-5
v_gene: TRBV28
CDR3aa: CASSLYGEGRNQPQHF
CDR3nt: TGTGCCAGCAGTTTATATGGAGAGGGACGCAATCAGCCCCAGCATTTT

abundance: NA
d_gene: NA
j_gene: TRBJ1-2
v_gene: TRBV5-1
CDR3aa: CASSSGIYGYTF
CDR3nt: TGCGCCAGCAGCTCAGGAATCTATGGCTACACCTTC

abundance: NA
d_gene: NA
j_gene: TRBJ2-5
v_gene: TRBV11-2
CDR3aa: CASSLALELVETQYF
CDR3nt: TGTGCCAGCAGCTTAGCCCTTGAGCTGGTAGAGACCCAGTACTTC

abundance: once
d_gene: NA
j_gene: TRBJ1-5
v_gene: TRBV6-2/TRBV6-3
CDR3aa: CASSYYEGGPQPQHF
CDR3nt: TGTGCCAGCAGTTACTACGAAGGGGGTCCTCAGCCCCAGCATTTT

abundance: once
d_gene: NA
j_gene: TRBJ1-1
v_gene: TRBV5-1
CDR3aa: CASSLDRMNTEAFF
CDR3nt: TGCGCCAGCAGCTTGGATAGGATGAACACTGAAGCTTTCTTT

abundance: NA
d_gene: TRBD1
j_gene: TRBJ1-1
v_gene: TRBV7-9
CDR3aa: CASSLSQTGQAFF
CDR3nt: TGTGCCAGCAGCTTATCCCAGACAGGGCAAGCTTTCTTT

abundance: NA
d_gene: TRBD1
j_gene: TRBJ2-1
v_gene: TRBV27
CDR3aa: CASSLVGDRGIREQFF
CDR3nt: TGTGCCAGCAGTTTAGTCGGAGACAGGGGGATTCGAGAGCAGTTCTTC

abundance: NA
d_gene: NA
j_gene: TRBJ1-3
v_gene: TRBV2
CDR3aa: CASSAEQPISGNTIYF
CDR3nt: TGTGCCAGCAGTGCGGAACAGCCGATCTCTGGAAACACCATATATTTT

abundance: once
d_gene: NA
j_gene: TRBJ1-2
v_gene: TRBV7-9
CDR3aa: CASSGGPADYGYTF
CDR3nt: TGTGCCAGCAGCGGGGGCCCTGCTGACTATGGCTACACCTTC

abundance: NA
d_gene: NA
j_gene: TRBJ1-6
v_gene: TRBV6-5
CDR3aa: CASIESRYNSPLHF
CDR3nt: TGTGCCAGCATCGAAAGCAGATATAATTCACCCCTCCACTTT

abundance: NA
d_gene: NA
j_gene: TRBJ1-1
v_gene: TRBV23-1
CDR3aa: CASSQGRRNTEAFF
CDR3nt: TGCGCCAGCAGTCAGGGCCGACGGAACACTGAAGCTTTCTTT

abundance: NA
d_gene: TRBD1
j_gene: TRBJ2-1
v_gene: TRBV7-2
CDR3aa: CASSLHQGAYNEQFF
CDR3nt: TGTGCCAGCAGCTTACATCAGGGGGCCTACAATGAGCAGTTCTTC

abundance: NA
d_gene: NA
j_gene: TRBJ1-4
v_gene: TRBV7-6
CDR3aa: CASSRNTGTGEKLFF
CDR3nt: TGTGCCAGCAGCCGGAATACAGGGACGGGAGAAAAACTGTTTTTT

abundance: NA
d_gene: NA
j_gene: TRBJ2-1
v_gene: TRBV20-1
CDR3aa: CSARRDEQFF
CDR3nt: TGCAGTGCTAGACGCGATGAGCAGTTCTTC

abundance: NA
d_gene: NA
j_gene: TRBJ2-6
v_gene: TRBV5-1
CDR3aa: CASSLAAGSGANVLTF
CDR3nt: TGCGCCAGCAGCTTGGCCGCGGGGAGTGGGGCCAACGTCCTGACTTTC

abundance: medium-sized
d_gene: NA
j_gene: TRBJ1-1
v_gene: TRBV28
CDR3aa: CASSSHIGMHTEAFF
CDR3nt: TGTGCCAGCAGCTCCCACATTGGTATGCACACTGAAGCTTTCTTT

abundance: NA
d_gene: NA
j_gene: TRBJ2-1
v_gene: TRBV6-5
CDR3aa: CASSLRWDEQFF
CDR3nt: TGTGCCAGCAGCCTACGCTGGGATGAGCAGTTCTTC

abundance: NA
d_gene: TRBD1
j_gene: TRBJ1-3
v_gene: TRBV3-1/TRBV3-2
CDR3aa: CASSQGGQPGNTIYF
CDR3nt: TGTGCCAGCAGCCAAGGGGGACAGCCTGGAAACACCATATATTTT

abundance: once
d_gene: NA
j_gene: TRBJ2-1
v_gene: TRBV3-1/TRBV3-2
CDR3aa: CASSQGNEQFF
CDR3nt: TGTGCCAGCAGCCAAGGGAATGAGCAGTTCTTC